This TCR beta chain appears in the sequencing data of a study of shared T cell receptors in the human thymus. With 10 bases clipped from V and 10 bases from J, the junction kept 15 bases outside the gene matches. Germline V gene data show CDR1 as MNHEY and CDR2 as SMNVEV (reference sequence). The CDR3 consists of 13 residues. Data came from immunoSEQ multiplex PCR; TCRdb stores just in-frame clones and leaves some out. Counted here are some 700,000 clones, roughly 90% occurring once; the ten biggest clones make up 0.0095% to 0.013%. This sample also appeared in a second study, on human thymus T cells.

The sample consisted of thymocytes. This TCR was sampled from a boy younger than two with a congenital heart defect. The gene calls are TRBV27 and TRBJ2-7; TRBD2 matches at 8 bases. The CDR3 protein is CATSQGAGAKQYF. In nucleotides, the CDR3 is TGTGCCACGTCTCAGGGAGCGGGAGCTAAACAGTACTTC.